This TCR beta chain was recorded in a study of T-cell memory formation after mild COVID-19. The ends lost 3 bases at V and 4 bases at J; junction bases unmatched: 8. The CDR3 extends over 15 amino acids. Per the germline V gene, CDR1 is SQVTM and CDR2 is ANQGSEA. TCRdb fed the 5' RACE reads into MiXCR, producing one record per CDR3 protein. The data contain approximately 480,000 distinct CDR3 sequences, roughly 18% of them singletons. The sample consisted of PBMCs or a T cell subset sorted from them (not recorded which). This receptor was obtained from an adult woman who had mild COVID-19 (a few samples of this study predate the infection). Cell type and time point are not known. The genes are TRBV29-1 and TRBJ2-3; 9 bases are a match to TRBD2. The CDR3 DNA follows: TGCAGCGTTGAGTATAGCGGGAGTATCTCAGATACGCAGTATTTT. Translated: CSVEYSGSISDTQYF.